The 2 T cell receptor beta chains given below trace back to one sample, sequenced in a study of T cells in Graves' hyperthyroidism and ophthalmopathy. Amplified TCR beta CDR3 regions came from RNA transcripts. The HTBI primer set was used in a first-round RT-PCR of the TCR CDR3. TCRdb independently ran MiXCR on the multiplex PCR reads; one entry per CDR3 protein. This sample has 370,000 or so distinct CDR3 sequences, with 20% to 25% found just once. The sequencing input was blood. The receptors were sampled from a man aged 45-60 years with Graves' hyperthyroidism.

This chain joins TRBV6-1 and TRBJ2-7, with TRBD1 identical over 8 bases. CDR3 length: 12 amino acids. The V gene's germline CDR1 is MNHNS and CDR2 SASEGT. The V and J ends lost 6 bases and 7 bases, in that order; junction bases with no gene match: 5. The CDR3 region has the DNA TGTGCCAGCAGCCCCGGACAGGGTGAGCAGTACTTC. It is translated as CASSPGQGEQYF.

This clonotype was seen only a few times. V and J are TRBV11-2 and TRBJ1-2, with TRBD1 matching 7 bases. The CDR3 spans 15 residues. The V gene's germline CDR1 is SGHAT and CDR2 FQNNGV. Unmatched junction bases numbered 6, after V lost 1 base and J lost 4 bases. CDR3 amino acids: CASSLVDRDIYGYTF. CDR3 DNA: TGTGCCAGCAGCTTAGTAGACAGGGATATCTATGGCTACACCTTC.